This TCR beta chain was recovered during a study of CD8 T cell repertoires and HIV-1 epitope variants (dated by TCRdb to 2020 to 2021). Regarding the study in general: Twenty-five peptides representing autologous and known Gag and Nef epitope variants were each used to stimulate T cells in separate culture wells. Among the control conditions were a peptide pool of CMV, EBV and flu, the Ebola AY9 epitope serving as a negative control, and a well with no peptide. Tested epitopes included three Gag epitope families and Nef HW9 and YT9. T cells were enriched using the EasySep Human T Cell Enrichment Kit and were co-cultured with equal numbers of autologous T cell-negative cells serving as antigen-presenting cells. For 10 to 11 days the cultures were kept in IMDM with gentamicin, and on days 3 and 7 half of the media was changed with IL-2, IL-7 and IL-15 added. An aliquot of 1M T cells was set aside as an uncultured baseline condition, separate from the roughly 80 T cell cultures. A total of 80 to 95 T cell cultures were run, with each culture condition performed in triplicate except for one peptide, which was performed in duplicate. Results and caveats for the whole study, not just this receptor: About 5 clonotypes recognized the Nef KF9 family and one clonotype recognized the HW9 family, while no responses to the TAALDMSHF plasma variant were seen. The assay identified only TCR beta chains and indicated proliferation in response to antigen, without indicating T cell function or cytokine profile. Of the nine antigen-specific TCR beta clonotypes identified, five to seven appeared cross-reactive for autologous or known escape epitope variants.

In the case of this clone: What this receptor recognizes is not known. Per-base quality was not reported, and no clone a single base away is much larger than it.

Sequencing of TCR beta CDR3 regions was performed at survey depth on the immunoSEQ platform. The QIAamp DNA micro kit was used to extract genomic DNA from every cultured and uncultured CD8+ T cell population. The paper's processing steps were these. Samples with under 5,000 productive reads were excluded, and this exclusion removed about 6% of the roughly 75 HIV peptide-stimulated cultures. Sequences were trimmed to CDR3 by a MANAFEST web app, and nonproductive sequences, CDR3s under 5 amino acids, and sequences not starting with C or ending with F/W were removed. To count as antigen-specific, a clonotype had to be expanded in at least 2 of 3 replicates compared with the no-peptide control at FDR 0.01, and only within one epitope family. A frequency at least fivefold higher than in wells stimulated with peptides from other epitope families was additionally required for specific clonotypes. TCRdb took over this immuneACCESS table, retaining in-frame rearrangements with V and J assigned. Such tables are incomplete; in checked studies, under half of the missing clones stem from an unresolved V gene, and the remainder is unexplained. That table is the source of V, J and clone size, and D and trimming were worked out from the DNA. The sample yields roughly 4,500 clones; roughly two thirds were counted once. Around 40% of the sample is taken by the ten largest.

The EasySep Human CD8+ T Cell Enrichment Kit was used on day 10 to isolate CD8+ T cells from every culture. Sequences were obtained from cultured CD8+ T cells derived from PBMCs. The clonotype was recovered from a male donor with HIV.

The CDR3 sequence is CASSSRRLLAGDTQYF. In nucleotide form, the sequence is TGTGCCAGCAGCTCCCGGAGGCTTCTAGCGGGAGACACGCAGTATTTT. The chain is made from TRBV5-8 and TRBJ2-3, with 10 bases aligning to TRBD2. Trimming accounts for 3 bases at V and 9 bases at J, while the number of junction bases matched to no gene is 13. The CDR3 runs 16 residues from the cysteine to the phenylalanine. The only DNA kept is the CDR3, 48 bases in frame from the first base. Looking up the germline V gene yields CDR1 SGHTS and CDR2 YDEGEE.